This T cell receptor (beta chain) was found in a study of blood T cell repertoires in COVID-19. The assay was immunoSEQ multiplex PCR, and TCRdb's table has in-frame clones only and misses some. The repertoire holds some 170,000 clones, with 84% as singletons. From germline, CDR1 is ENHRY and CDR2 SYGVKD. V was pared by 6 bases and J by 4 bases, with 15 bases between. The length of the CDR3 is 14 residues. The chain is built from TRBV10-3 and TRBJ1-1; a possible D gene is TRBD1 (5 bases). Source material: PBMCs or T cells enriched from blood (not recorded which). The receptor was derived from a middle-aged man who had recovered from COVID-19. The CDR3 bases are TGTGCCATCAGACCGACAGCCGAACGCACTGAAGCTTTCTTT. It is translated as CAIRPTAERTEAFF.